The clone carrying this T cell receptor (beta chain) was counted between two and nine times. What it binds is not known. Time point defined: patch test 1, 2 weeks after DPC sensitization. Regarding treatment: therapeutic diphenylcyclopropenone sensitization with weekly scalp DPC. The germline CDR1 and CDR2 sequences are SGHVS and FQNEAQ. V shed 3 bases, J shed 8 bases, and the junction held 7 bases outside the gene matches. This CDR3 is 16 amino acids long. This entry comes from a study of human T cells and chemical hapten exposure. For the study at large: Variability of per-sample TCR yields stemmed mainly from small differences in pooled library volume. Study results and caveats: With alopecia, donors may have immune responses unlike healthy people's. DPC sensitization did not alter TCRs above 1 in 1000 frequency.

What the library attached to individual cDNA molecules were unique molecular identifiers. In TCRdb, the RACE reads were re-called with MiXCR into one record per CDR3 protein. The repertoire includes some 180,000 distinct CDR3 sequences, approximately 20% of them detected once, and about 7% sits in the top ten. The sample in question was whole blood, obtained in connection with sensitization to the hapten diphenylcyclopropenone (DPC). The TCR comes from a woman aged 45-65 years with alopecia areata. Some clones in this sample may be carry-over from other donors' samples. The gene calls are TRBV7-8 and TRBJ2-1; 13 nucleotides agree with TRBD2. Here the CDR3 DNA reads TGTGCCAGCAGCTTCAGGACTAGCGGGAGTCGGGATGAGCAGTTCTTC. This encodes CASSFRTSGSRDEQFF.